The T cell receptor (beta chain) described here comes from a study of blood T cells in healthy people across ages. Overall study context: Capture by template switching was about one barcoded beta molecule per two T cells.

Each donor supplied around 9.6 milliliters of peripheral blood. With a J-beta primer mix and a sample-barcoded 5' primer, a second PCR ran 7 to 11 cycles. Unique molecular identifiers of 12 random nucleotides labeled each cDNA. TCRdb called the 5' RACE reads again in MiXCR, with one record for every CDR3 protein. This table holds about 1.1 million distinct CDR3 sequences, under 40% found once. This clonotype has a single count. Antigen unknown. Study-level results: A strong correlation was seen between TCR beta diversity and naive T cell percentage.

J gave up 10 bases and V 4 bases, and 9 bases lay outside the gene matches. The CDR3 is 15 residues long. Germline V gene sequence: CDR1 PRHDT, CDR2 FYEKMQ (reference sequence). The source material was blood. The clonotype was recovered from a man aged 18-30 years in good health. The rearrangement links TRBV13 to TRBJ1-5; 11 nucleotides match TRBD1. CDR3 residues: CASSSGQGAGVPQHF. CDR3 nucleotides: TGTGCCAGCAGCTCCGGACAGGGGGCGGGGGTTCCCCAGCATTTT.